This is a list of T cell receptor beta chains from one sample in a study of OX40 agonist ivuxolimab in advanced cancers. The method was immunoSEQ multiplex PCR; TCRdb's version includes in-frame clones alone and lacks a portion of them. The sample lists 69,000 or so clones; about 87% were seen once. This specimen was CD4+ or CD8+ T cells sorted from blood, taken in a trial of the OX40 agonist ivuxolimab. These receptors were taken from an adult with an advanced solid tumor such as melanoma, head and neck, liver or kidney cancer. Both conserved end residues are part of each CDR3. A D gene is named only where the DNA matches it firmly. Rows may omit the clone size; those that give it use once, few, many or a size class.

j_call clone_size d_call v_call cdr3_aa cdr3_nt
TRBJ2-3 few - TRBV29-1 CSVVGVMRGYTDTQYF TGCAGCGTTGTGGGGGTTATGAGGGGGTACACAGATACGCAGTATTTT
TRBJ1-5 once - TRBV6-6 CASSYPDPTHQPQHF TGTGCCAGCAGTTACCCCGATCCTACCCATCAGCCCCAGCATTTT
TRBJ1-3 few - TRBV28 CASSLFFPASGNTIYF TGTGCCAGCAGTTTATTCTTTCCAGCCTCTGGAAACACCATATATTTT
TRBJ1-1 - TRBD1 TRBV5-1 CASSLVGQGGSNDAFF TGCGCCAGCAGCTTGGTAGGACAGGGGGGATCGAATGACGCTTTCTTT
TRBJ2-1 few TRBD2 TRBV5-1 CASDLSGGSYNEQFF TGCGCCAGTGACCTTAGCGGGGGTTCCTACAATGAGCAGTTCTTC
TRBJ1-2 - - TRBV19 CASSKRGDLYGYTF TGTGCCAGTAGTAAACGGGGGGACCTCTATGGCTACACCTTC
TRBJ2-1 - TRBD2 TRBV10-3 CAISEGGLAGNEQFF TGTGCCATCAGTGAGGGGGGACTAGCGGGAAATGAGCAGTTCTTC
TRBJ1-2 - - TRBV9 CASSVGPSAANYGYTF TGTGCCAGCAGCGTAGGACCCTCAGCGGCCAACTATGGCTACACCTTC
TRBJ2-3 - TRBD2 TRBV14 CASSQGLAASTDTQYF TGTGCCAGCAGCCAAGGACTAGCGGCAAGCACAGATACGCAGTATTTT
TRBJ1-6 - - TRBV25-1 CASSEGARNSPLHF TGTGCCAGCAGTGAAGGGGCTCGGAATTCACCCCTCCACTTT
TRBJ2-7 - - TRBV11-2 CASSLKAGQNYEQYF TGTGCCAGCAGCTTAAAAGCAGGGCAGAACTACGAGCAGTACTTC
TRBJ1-5 - - TRBV2 CASSLDTSNQPQHF TGTGCCAGCAGTTTGGACACTAGCAATCAGCCCCAGCATTTT
TRBJ1-1 - - TRBV5-5 CASSLGGSSTEAFF TGTGCCAGCAGCTTGGGGGGCAGCTCCACTGAAGCTTTCTTT
TRBJ1-5 - - TRBV27 CASSPGVYSNQPQHF TGTGCCAGCAGTCCAGGGGTTTATAGCAATCAGCCCCAGCATTTT
TRBJ2-2 - - TRBV13 CASSSDGAWTGELFF TGTGCCAGCAGCTCGGACGGGGCGTGGACCGGGGAGCTGTTTTTT
TRBJ1-2 once TRBD1 TRBV28 CASSLTGLVYGYTF TGTGCCAGCAGTTTGACAGGGCTAGTCTATGGCTACACCTTC
TRBJ2-7 - TRBD2 TRBV5-4 CASSWGLAANYEQYF TGTGCCAGCAGCTGGGGACTAGCGGCAAACTACGAGCAGTACTTC
TRBJ1-1 - TRBD1 TRBV7-8 CASSFLGRDSLFRYTEAFF TGTGCCAGCAGCTTTCTAGGCCGGGACAGTCTATTTCGGTACACTGAAGCTTTCTTT
TRBJ1-1 - - TRBV5-4 CASRGADNTEAFF TGTGCCAGCCGGGGAGCGGATAACACTGAAGCTTTCTTT
TRBJ2-7 - TRBD2 TRBV27 CASSFSEGRAYEQYF TGTGCCAGCAGTTTTTCTGAGGGGAGGGCCTACGAGCAGTACTTC
TRBJ1-4 - - TRBV18 CASSPSGDPTLATNEKLFF TGTGCCAGCTCACCTTCTGGGGACCCAACCCTTGCAACTAATGAAAAACTGTTTTTT
TRBJ2-3 - - TRBV18 CASSPNSDTQYF TGTGCCAGCTCACCTAACTCCGATACGCAGTATTTT
TRBJ1-2 - TRBD1 TRBV2 CASSHRDRSNYGYTF TGTGCCAGCAGTCACCGGGACAGGAGTAACTATGGCTACACCTTC
TRBJ2-7 - - TRBV6-5 CASSYSLRESYEQYF TGTGCCAGCAGTTACTCGCTCAGAGAGTCCTACGAGCAGTACTTC
TRBJ2-7 - TRBD1 TRBV28 CASSSGQGSSYEQYF TGTGCCAGCAGTTCCGGACAGGGTAGCTCCTACGAGCAGTACTTC
TRBJ1-4 - - TRBV28 CASSLPREGEKLFF TGTGCCAGCAGTTTACCCCGGGAAGGTGAAAAACTGTTTTTT
TRBJ1-1 - - TRBV2 CASSEDRARNAEAFF TGTGCCAGCAGTGAAGACAGGGCGAGGAACGCTGAAGCTTTCTTT
TRBJ2-7 - TRBD1 TRBV13 CASSLGPVGTGGSREQYF TGTGCCAGCAGCTTAGGCCCGGTGGGGACAGGGGGCTCTAGGGAGCAGTACTTC
TRBJ2-1 - TRBD2 TRBV19 CASRRLAGEVDEQFF TGTGCCAGTAGGCGTCTAGCGGGGGAGGTCGATGAGCAGTTCTTC
TRBJ1-3 - - TRBV7-8 CASSSQKRQLTGNTIYF TGTGCCAGCAGCTCTCAGAAACGACAGTTAACTGGAAACACCATATATTTT
TRBJ2-5 - TRBD2 TRBV2 CASSESSGGVKQETQYF TGTGCCAGCAGTGAATCTAGCGGGGGAGTTAAACAAGAGACCCAGTACTTC
TRBJ2-5 - TRBD2 TRBV5-4 CASSWGLAGRGETQYF TGTGCCAGCAGCTGGGGCCTAGCGGGGCGCGGAGAGACCCAGTACTTC
TRBJ1-5 - - TRBV9 CASSPPWVGRLNQPQHF TGTGCCAGCAGCCCACCGTGGGTTGGCCGCCTCAATCAGCCCCAGCATTTT
TRBJ1-6 - - TRBV2 CASSAQGRRVNSPLHF TGTGCCAGCAGTGCCCAAGGGAGGCGAGTGAATTCACCCCTCCACTTT
TRBJ1-5 - - TRBV2 CASSEPSGVPGQPQHF TGTGCCAGCAGCGAACCATCCGGGGTTCCAGGTCAGCCCCAGCATTTT
TRBJ1-6 - - TRBV7-2 CASSPWGGGNSPLHF TGTGCCAGCAGCCCTTGGGGGGGTGGTAATTCACCCCTCCACTTT
TRBJ1-4 - - TRBV6-5 CAVKGGVRNEKLFF TGTGCCGTAAAAGGGGGGGTGAGGAATGAAAAACTGTTTTTT
TRBJ1-6 - - TRBV10-3 CAVRTESSYNSPLHF TGTGCCGTAAGGACAGAAAGCTCCTATAATTCACCCCTCCACTTT
TRBJ2-5 - - TRBV5-1 CASSLGATGRQETQYF TGCGCCAGCAGCTTGGGAGCTACAGGGAGACAAGAGACCCAGTACTTC
TRBJ2-1 once - TRBV5-1 CASSFGGAGRNEQFF TGCGCCAGCAGCTTTGGGGGGGCTGGGAGGAATGAGCAGTTCTTC